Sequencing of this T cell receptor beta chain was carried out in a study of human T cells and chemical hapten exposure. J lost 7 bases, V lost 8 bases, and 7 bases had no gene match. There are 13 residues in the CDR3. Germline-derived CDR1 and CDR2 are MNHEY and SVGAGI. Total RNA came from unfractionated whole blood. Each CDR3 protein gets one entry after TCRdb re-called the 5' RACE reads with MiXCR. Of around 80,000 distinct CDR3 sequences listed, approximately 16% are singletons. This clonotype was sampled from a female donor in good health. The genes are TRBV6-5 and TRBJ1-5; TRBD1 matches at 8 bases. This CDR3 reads CASGLDRDQPQHF. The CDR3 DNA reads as TGTGCCAGCGGGTTGGACAGGGACCAGCCCCAGCATTTT.